This T cell receptor beta chain was profiled in a study of T cell repertoires in cytomegalovirus infection. TCRdb independently ran MiXCR on the reads; one entry per CDR3 protein. The table lists hundreds of thousands of distinct CDR3 sequences, approximately 8.9% of them singletons, with approximately 2.4% in the top ten. The table lists this clonotype with a few counts. This TCR was sampled from a human donor in good health (CMV status not recorded). Some clones in this sample may be carry-over from other donors' samples. The sample was PBMCs.

DNA for the CDR3: TGCAGTGCTGTCTCCCGCCATAGCACAGATACGCAGTATTTT. Translation: CSAVSRHSTDTQYF. V and J are TRBV20-1 and TRBJ2-3, with no clear D. CDR1 is DFQATT and CDR2 is SNEGSKA in the germline V gene (reference sequence). V lost 5 bases and J lost 0, with 12 bases in between. The CDR3 totals 14 residues.